In its sample, the clone carrying this TCR beta chain was seen a few times. The target antigen is unknown. This record comes from a study of T cell repertoires in cytomegalovirus infection. Study-level information: Indications of both CMV infection and matching HLA type were provided by public TCR beta signatures.

The CDR3 is 13 residues long. V was cut by 0 bases and J by 5 bases, with 9 bases left in between. Germline V lookup: CDR1 SGHNT, CDR2 YYREEE (reference sequence). TCRdb fed the reads into MiXCR, producing one record per CDR3 protein. The sample holds about 71,000 distinct CDR3 sequences, about 20% seen once. The study's findings and limits: Cumulative public TCR beta family frequency identified carriers of CMV plus the relevant HLA.

The chain has TRBV5-4 and TRBJ2-7; perhaps TRBD1 as D (6 bases). Sequencing was performed on CD8+ T cells from cultured PBMCs, taken from culture after CMV antigen stimulation. This sequence originates from a human donor in good health (CMV status not recorded). Some clones in this sample may be carry-over from other donors' samples. CDR3 coding DNA: TGTGCCAGCAGCTTGGACAGGGCCGACGAGCAGTACTTC. This codes for CASSLDRADEQYF.